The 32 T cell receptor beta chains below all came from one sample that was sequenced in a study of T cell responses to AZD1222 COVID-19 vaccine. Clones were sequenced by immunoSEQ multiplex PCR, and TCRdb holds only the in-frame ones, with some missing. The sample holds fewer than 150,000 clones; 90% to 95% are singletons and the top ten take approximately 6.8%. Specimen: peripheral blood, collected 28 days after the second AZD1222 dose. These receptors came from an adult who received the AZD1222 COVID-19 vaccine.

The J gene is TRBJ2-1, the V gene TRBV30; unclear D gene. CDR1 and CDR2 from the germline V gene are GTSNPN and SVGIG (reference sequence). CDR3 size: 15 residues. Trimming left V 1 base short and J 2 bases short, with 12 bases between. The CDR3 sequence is CAWSGLADTYNEQFF. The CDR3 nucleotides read TGTGCCTGGAGTGGTCTCGCGGATACCTACAATGAGCAGTTCTTC.

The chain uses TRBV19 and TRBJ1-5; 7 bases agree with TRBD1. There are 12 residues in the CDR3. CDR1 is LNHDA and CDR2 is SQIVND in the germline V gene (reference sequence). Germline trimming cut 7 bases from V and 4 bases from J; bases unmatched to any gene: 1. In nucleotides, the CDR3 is TGTGCCAGTAAGACAGGGAATCAGCCCCAGCATTTT. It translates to CASKTGNQPQHF.

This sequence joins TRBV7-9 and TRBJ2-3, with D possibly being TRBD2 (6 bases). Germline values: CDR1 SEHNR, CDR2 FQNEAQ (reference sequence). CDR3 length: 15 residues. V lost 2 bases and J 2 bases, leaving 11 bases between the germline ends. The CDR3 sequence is CASSLWREPTDTQYF. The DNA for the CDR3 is TGTGCCAGCAGCTTATGGAGGGAACCCACAGATACGCAGTATTTT.

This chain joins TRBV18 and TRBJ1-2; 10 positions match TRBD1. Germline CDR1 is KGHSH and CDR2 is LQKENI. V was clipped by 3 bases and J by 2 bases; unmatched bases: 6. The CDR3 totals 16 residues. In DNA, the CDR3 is TGTGCCAGCTCACCGGCGGACAGGGGGGACAACTATGGCTACACCTTC. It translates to CASSPADRGDNYGYTF.

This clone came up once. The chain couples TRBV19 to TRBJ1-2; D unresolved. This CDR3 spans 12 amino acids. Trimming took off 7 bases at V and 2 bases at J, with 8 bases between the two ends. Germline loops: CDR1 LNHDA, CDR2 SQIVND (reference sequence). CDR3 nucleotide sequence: TGTGCCAGTACCTCTGGAAACTATGGCTACACCTTC. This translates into CASTSGNYGYTF.

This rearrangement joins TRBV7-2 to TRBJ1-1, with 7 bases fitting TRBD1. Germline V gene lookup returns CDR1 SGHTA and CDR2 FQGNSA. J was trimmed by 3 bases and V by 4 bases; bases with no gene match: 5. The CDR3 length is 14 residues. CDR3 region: CASSYRQGYTEAFF. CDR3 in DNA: TGTGCCAGCAGCTACCGACAGGGCTACACTGAAGCTTTCTTT.

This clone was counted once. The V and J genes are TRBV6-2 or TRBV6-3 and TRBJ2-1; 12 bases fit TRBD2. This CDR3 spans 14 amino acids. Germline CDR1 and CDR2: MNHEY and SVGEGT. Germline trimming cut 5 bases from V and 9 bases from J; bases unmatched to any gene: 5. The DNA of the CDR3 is TGTGCCAGCAGTCTAGCGGGGGGGCCCCCTGAGCAGTTCTTC. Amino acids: CASSLAGGPPEQFF.

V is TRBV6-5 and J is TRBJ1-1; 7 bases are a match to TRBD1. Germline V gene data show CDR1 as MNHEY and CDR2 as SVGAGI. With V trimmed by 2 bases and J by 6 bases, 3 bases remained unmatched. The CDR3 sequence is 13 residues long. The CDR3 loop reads CASSYRQGAEAFF. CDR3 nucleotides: TGTGCCAGCAGTTACCGGCAGGGGGCTGAAGCTTTCTTT.

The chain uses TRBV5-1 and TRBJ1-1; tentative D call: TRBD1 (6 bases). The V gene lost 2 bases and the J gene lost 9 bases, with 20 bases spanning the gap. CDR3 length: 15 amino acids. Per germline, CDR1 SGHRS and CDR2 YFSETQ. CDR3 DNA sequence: TGCGCCAGCAGCTTCAACACTTTCCAGGGGACGCAAGCTTTCTTT. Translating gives CASSFNTFQGTQAFF.

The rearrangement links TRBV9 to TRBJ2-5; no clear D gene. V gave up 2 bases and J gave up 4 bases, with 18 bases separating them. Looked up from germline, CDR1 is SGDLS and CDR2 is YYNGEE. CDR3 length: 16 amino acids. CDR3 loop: CASSVGDSLWGETQYF. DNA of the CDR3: TGTGCCAGCAGCGTCGGTGACTCGCTATGGGGAGAGACCCAGTACTTC.

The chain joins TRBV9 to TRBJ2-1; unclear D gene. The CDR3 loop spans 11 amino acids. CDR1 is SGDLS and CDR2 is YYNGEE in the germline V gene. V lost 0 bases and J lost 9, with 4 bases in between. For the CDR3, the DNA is TGTGCCAGCAGCGTAGGCCGTGAGCAGTTCTTC. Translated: CASSVGREQFF.

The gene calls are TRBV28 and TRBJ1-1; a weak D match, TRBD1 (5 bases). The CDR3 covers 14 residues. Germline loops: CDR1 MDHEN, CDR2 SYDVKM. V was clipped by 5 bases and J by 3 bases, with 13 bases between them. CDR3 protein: CASSGGDKDTEAFF. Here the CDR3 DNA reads TGTGCCAGCAGTGGGGGGGATAAAGACACTGAAGCTTTCTTT.

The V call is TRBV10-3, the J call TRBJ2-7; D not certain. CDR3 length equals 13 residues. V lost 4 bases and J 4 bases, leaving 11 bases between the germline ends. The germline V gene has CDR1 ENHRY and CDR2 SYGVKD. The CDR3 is CAISVNREYEQYF. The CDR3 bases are TGTGCCATCAGTGTAAACAGAGAATACGAGCAGTACTTC.

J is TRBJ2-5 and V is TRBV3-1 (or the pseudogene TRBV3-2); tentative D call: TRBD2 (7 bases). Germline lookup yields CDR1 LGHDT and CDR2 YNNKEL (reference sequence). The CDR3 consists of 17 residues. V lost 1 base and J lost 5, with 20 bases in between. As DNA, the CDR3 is TGTGCCAGCAGCCAAGGCGCGGGGGCCGGATCTGATGAGACCCAGTACTTC. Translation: CASSQGAGAGSDETQYF.

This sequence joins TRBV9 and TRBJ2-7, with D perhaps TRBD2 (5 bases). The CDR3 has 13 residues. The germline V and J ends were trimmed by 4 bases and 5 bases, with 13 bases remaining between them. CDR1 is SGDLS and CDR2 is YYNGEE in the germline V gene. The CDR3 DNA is TGTGCCAGCAGCCCAACACCGGGGAACGAGCAGTACTTC. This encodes CASSPTPGNEQYF.

The CDR3 is CASSRGKTQYF. CDR3 bases: TGTGCCAGCAGTCGGGGAAAGACCCAGTACTTC. The chain is built from TRBV12-3 or TRBV12-4 and TRBJ2-5; TRBD2 might be the D (5 bases). V lost 5 bases to trimming and J lost 6 bases, with 7 bases between them. The length of the CDR3 is 11 residues.

CDR3 in amino acids: CASSRGQGALSTEAFF. Written as DNA, the CDR3 is TGTGCCAGCAGCCGAGGACAGGGGGCCTTGAGCACTGAAGCTTTCTTT. V gene TRBV11-2 combines with J gene TRBJ1-1; 11 bases line up with TRBD1. With V trimmed by 5 bases and J by 4 bases, 9 bases remained unmatched. Germline CDR1 is SGHAT and CDR2 is FQNNGV. This CDR3 contains 16 residues.

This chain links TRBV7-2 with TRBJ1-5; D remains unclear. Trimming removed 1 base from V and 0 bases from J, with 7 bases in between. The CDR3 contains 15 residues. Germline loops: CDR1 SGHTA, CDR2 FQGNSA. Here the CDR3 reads CASSLGPYSNQPQHF. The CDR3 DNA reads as TGTGCCAGCAGCTTAGGACCCTATAGCAATCAGCCCCAGCATTTT.

The CDR3 DNA is TGCGCCAGCAGCTTGGGACCAGGGGGGGGAGCAGAGACCCAGTACTTC. It yields the protein CASSLGPGGGAETQYF. The rearrangement links TRBV5-1 to TRBJ2-5; perhaps D is TRBD1 or TRBD2 (7 bases each). V dropped 0 bases and J dropped 4 bases, with 16 bases sitting between them. There are 16 residues in the CDR3. The germline CDR1 and CDR2 sequences are SGHRS and YFSETQ.

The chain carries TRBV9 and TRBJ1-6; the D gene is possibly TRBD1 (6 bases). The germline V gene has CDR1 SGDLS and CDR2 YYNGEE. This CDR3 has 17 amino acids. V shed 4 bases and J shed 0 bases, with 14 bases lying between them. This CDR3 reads CASSPGGPSSYNSPLHF. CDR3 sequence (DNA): TGTGCCAGCAGCCCCGGGGGCCCGAGCTCCTATAATTCACCCCTCCACTTT.

The CDR3 nucleotides read TGTGCCAGCAGCAAAAGTTCAGCCAAAAACATTCAGTACTTC. Residues: CASSKSSAKNIQYF. This sequence joins TRBV21-1 and TRBJ2-4. TRBV21-1 is flagged as a pseudogene. The CDR3 contains 14 residues.

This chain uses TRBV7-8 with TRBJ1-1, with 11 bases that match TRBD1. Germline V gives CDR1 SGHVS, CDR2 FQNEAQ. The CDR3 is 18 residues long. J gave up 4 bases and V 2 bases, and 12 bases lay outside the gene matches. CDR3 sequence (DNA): TGTGCCAGCAGCTTAAATGGACAGGGGGCCCCTTACGGCACTGAAGCTTTCTTT. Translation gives CASSLNGQGAPYGTEAFF.

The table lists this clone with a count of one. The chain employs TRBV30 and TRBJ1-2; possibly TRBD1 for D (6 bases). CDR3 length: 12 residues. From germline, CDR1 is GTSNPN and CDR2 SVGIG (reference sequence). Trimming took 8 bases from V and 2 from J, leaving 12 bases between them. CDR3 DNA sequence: TGTGCCCGAAATACAGGGAACTATGGCTACACCTTC. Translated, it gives CARNTGNYGYTF.

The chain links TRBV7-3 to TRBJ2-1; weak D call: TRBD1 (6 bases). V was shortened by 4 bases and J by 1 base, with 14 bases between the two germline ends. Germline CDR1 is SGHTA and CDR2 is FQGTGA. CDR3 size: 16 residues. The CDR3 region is CASSSTPGTSYNEQFF. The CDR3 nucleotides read TGTGCCAGCAGCTCAACGCCAGGGACATCCTACAATGAGCAGTTCTTC.

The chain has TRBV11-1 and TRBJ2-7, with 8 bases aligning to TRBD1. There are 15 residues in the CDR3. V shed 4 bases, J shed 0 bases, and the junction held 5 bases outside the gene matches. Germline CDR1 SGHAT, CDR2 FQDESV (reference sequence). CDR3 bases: TGTGCCAGCAGCTCCACAGGGGGAAACTCCTACGAGCAGTACTTC. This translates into CASSSTGGNSYEQYF.

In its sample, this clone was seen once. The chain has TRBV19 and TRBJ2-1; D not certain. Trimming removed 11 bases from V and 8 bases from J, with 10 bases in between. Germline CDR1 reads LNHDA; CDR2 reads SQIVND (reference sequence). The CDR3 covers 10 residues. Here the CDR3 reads CADLGHEQFF. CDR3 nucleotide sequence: TGTGCCGACCTAGGTCATGAGCAGTTCTTC.

CDR3 sequence reads: CASSQGLAGGGVQFF. The CDR3 DNA follows: TGTGCCAGCAGCCAAGGACTAGCGGGGGGCGGAGTGCAGTTCTTC. V and J are TRBV3-1 (or the pseudogene TRBV3-2) and TRBJ2-1; 13 bases agree with TRBD2. Per germline, CDR1 LGHDT and CDR2 YNNKEL (reference sequence). The trim removed 1 base at V and 12 bases at J, leaving 6 bases unmatched. This CDR3 is built from 15 residues.

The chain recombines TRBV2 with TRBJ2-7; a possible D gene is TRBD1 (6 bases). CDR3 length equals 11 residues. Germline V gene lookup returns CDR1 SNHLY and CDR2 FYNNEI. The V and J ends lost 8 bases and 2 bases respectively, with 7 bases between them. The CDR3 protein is CASRQAYEQYF. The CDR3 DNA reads TGTGCCAGCCGACAGGCCTACGAGCAGTACTTC.

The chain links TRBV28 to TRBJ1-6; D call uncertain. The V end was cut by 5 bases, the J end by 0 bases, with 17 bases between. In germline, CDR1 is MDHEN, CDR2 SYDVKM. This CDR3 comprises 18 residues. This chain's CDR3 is CASSHRAGFVSYNSPLHF. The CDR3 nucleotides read TGTGCCAGCAGTCACCGGGCGGGGTTCGTCTCCTATAATTCACCCCTCCACTTT.

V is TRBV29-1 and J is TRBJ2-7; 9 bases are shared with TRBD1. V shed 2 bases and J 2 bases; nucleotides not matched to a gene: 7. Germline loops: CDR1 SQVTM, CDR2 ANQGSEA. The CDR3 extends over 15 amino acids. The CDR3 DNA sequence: TGCAGCGTTGAAAAAACGGGACAGGGAACCTACGAGCAGTACTTC. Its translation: CSVEKTGQGTYEQYF.

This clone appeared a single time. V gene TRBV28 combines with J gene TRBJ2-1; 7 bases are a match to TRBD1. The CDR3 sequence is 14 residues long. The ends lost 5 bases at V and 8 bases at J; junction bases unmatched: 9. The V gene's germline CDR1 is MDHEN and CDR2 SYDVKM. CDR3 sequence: CASSAPTGFHEQFF. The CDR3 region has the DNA TGTGCCAGCAGTGCCCCGACAGGGTTTCATGAGCAGTTCTTC.

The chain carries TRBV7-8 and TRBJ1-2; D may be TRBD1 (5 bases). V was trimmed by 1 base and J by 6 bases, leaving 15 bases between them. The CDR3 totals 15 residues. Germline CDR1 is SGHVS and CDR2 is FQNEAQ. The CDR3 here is CASSLVPQGFDGYTF. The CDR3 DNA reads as TGTGCCAGCAGCTTAGTTCCCCAGGGATTTGATGGCTACACCTTC.